This T cell receptor beta chain was recovered during a study of cytomegalovirus exposure and HLA in healthy donors. This PCR relied on a set of 60 Vbeta primers and 13 Jbeta primers. Clones were sequenced by immunoSEQ multiplex PCR, and TCRdb holds only the in-frame ones, with some missing. The sample contains around 200,000 clones, around 83% of which appear only once. Germline V gene sequence: CDR1 SGHVS, CDR2 FQNEAQ. This CDR3 is built from 17 residues. Trimming stripped 1 base from V and 7 bases from J, with 20 bases between. Healthy bone marrow donors made up the donors. Material: PBMCs. This chain connects TRBV7-8 to TRBJ1-5, with TRBD1 as a possible D gene (6 bases). This sequence originates from a girl between 10 and 17 years old in good health and CMV-seronegative. The CDR3 region has the DNA TGTGCCAGCAGCTTAGGAAGGGGGTCAGGAAGTGGCCAGCCCCAGCATTTT. Translated, it gives CASSLGRGSGSGQPQHF.